The 20 T cell receptor beta chains reported below all come from one sample, sequenced in a study of control samples from healthy donors and cancer patients (TCRdb year 2020). Receptor amplification or capture employed the immunoSEQ multiplex PCR assay. Entries here come from immuneACCESS through TCRdb and include only in-frame sequences with V and J called. Some clones fail to appear in such tables; in the studies checked, an unresolved V gene covers under half of the shortfall, and the cause of the remainder is unknown. For this sample there are around 200,000 clones; over 80% appear just once. The ten largest make up approximately 1.5% of the sample. Sequencing was carried out using blood. Source of these receptors: a man aged 18 to 30 in good health.

This chain links TRBV7-2 with TRBJ2-1, with D perhaps matching TRBD2 (5 bases). Germline V gene data show CDR1 as SGHTA and CDR2 as FQGNSA. This CDR3 spans 15 amino acids. V lost 0 bases and J lost 7, with 13 bases in between. The CDR3 coding sequence is TGTGCCAGCAGCTTAGCGTTTGGTAGCGTAAATGAGCAGTTCTTC. It codes for CASSLAFGSVNEQFF. The variable domain in full, completed from reference TRBV7-2 and TRBJ2-1, reads GAGVSQSPSNKVTEKGKDVELRCDPISGHTALYWYRQSLGQGLEFLIYFQGNSAPDKSGLPSDRFSAERTGGSVSTLTIQRTQQEDSAVYLCASSLAFGSVNEQFFGPGTRLTVL.

The gene calls are TRBV10-3 and TRBJ1-1; 9 positions agree with TRBD1. There are 14 residues in the CDR3. The junction had 1 base not matched to a gene; V was cut back by 5 bases and J by 0 bases. The germline V gene has CDR1 ENHRY and CDR2 SYGVKD. The CDR3 reads CAISRQGVNTEAFF. The CDR3 coding sequence is TGTGCCATCAGTAGACAGGGGGTGAACACTGAAGCTTTCTTT.

The chain recombines TRBV27 with TRBJ2-7, with 7 bases aligning to TRBD1. The CDR3 sequence is 14 residues long. Germline V lookup: CDR1 MNHEY, CDR2 SMNVEV (reference sequence). Trimming removed 3 bases from V and 6 bases from J; junction bases left unmatched: 8. The DNA for the CDR3 is TGTGCCAGCAGTTTTCGACAGGGCGCGGGCGAGCAGTACTTC. Translated: CASSFRQGAGEQYF.

The J gene is TRBJ2-3, the V gene TRBV7-9, with a possible D match to TRBD2 (7 bases). V gave up 7 bases and J gave up 1 base, with 18 bases separating them. Germline V gene lookup returns CDR1 SEHNR and CDR2 FQNEAQ (reference sequence). There are 16 residues in the CDR3. The CDR3 nucleotides read TGTGCCAGCACCTCGACCTGGGGGGGGCGCACAGATACGCAGTATTTT. Translating it yields CASTSTWGGRTDTQYF.

The chain links TRBV10-2 to TRBJ1-2; D uncertain. V dropped 2 bases and J dropped 5 bases, with 6 bases sitting between them. Germline V gives CDR1 WSHSY, CDR2 SAAADI. The CDR3 spans 12 residues. The CDR3 loop is CASSEDRYGYTF. CDR3 nucleotide sequence: TGCGCCAGCAGTGAGGATAGGTATGGCTACACCTTC.

This clone was seen just once. The gene calls are TRBV2 and TRBJ2-2; TRBD1 matches 8 bases. CDR1 SNHLY and CDR2 FYNNEI come from the germline V gene. The V and J ends lost 7 bases and 1 base, in that order; junction bases with no gene match: 2. The CDR3 runs to 14 residues. The CDR3 DNA is TGTGCCAGCAAGGGACAGGTGAACACCGGGGAGCTGTTTTTT. This codes for CASKGQVNTGELFF.

This chain uses TRBV25-1 with TRBJ1-6; 7 nucleotides match TRBD1. The CDR3 sequence is 13 residues long. Per germline, CDR1 MGHDK and CDR2 SYGVNS. J lost 9 bases, V lost 5 bases, and 4 bases had no gene match. CDR3 in DNA: TGTGCCAGCAGTTGGGGGGACAGTTCACCCCTCCACTTT. Residues: CASSWGDSSPLHF.

The CDR3 sequence: CASSPRGGNYGYTF. The CDR3 DNA is TGTGCCAGCAGCCCCCGAGGGGGGAACTATGGCTACACCTTC. The chain couples TRBV27 to TRBJ1-2, with D perhaps matching TRBD1 (6 bases). V dropped 6 bases and J dropped 2 bases, with 13 bases sitting between them. The CDR3 spans 14 residues. Germline loops: CDR1 MNHEY, CDR2 SMNVEV (reference sequence).

The CDR3 DNA reads as TGTGCCACCAGTGGCGGGCCTCAGGGGCTCCGGAACACCGGGGAGCTGTTTTTT. It is translated as CATSGGPQGLRNTGELFF. The chain carries TRBV24-1 and TRBJ2-2, with a weak D call TRBD1 (6 bases). Germline V CDR1 and CDR2: KGHDR, SFDVKD. The CDR3 runs 18 residues. Between the trimmed V and J ends, which lost 5 bases and 1 base, there was a span of 19 bases.

The V gene is TRBV7-9, the J gene TRBJ1-1; D unresolved. This CDR3 has 16 residues. Trimming removed 4 bases at V and 1 base at J, with 16 bases between. The germline V gene has CDR1 SEHNR and CDR2 FQNEAQ (reference sequence). The CDR3 spells CASSSNWRAENTEAFF. For the CDR3, the DNA is TGTGCCAGCAGCTCGAATTGGCGGGCAGAGAACACTGAAGCTTTCTTT.

The chain uses TRBV6-5 and TRBJ1-1; no clear D. Germline values: CDR1 MNHEY, CDR2 SVGAGI. The ends were cut back, 3 bases at V and 11 bases at J, with 13 bases in the middle. The CDR3 loop spans 12 amino acids. The CDR3 loop reads CASSYTGAGAFF. CDR3 bases: TGTGCCAGCAGTTATACGGGAGCGGGGGCTTTCTTT.

About this clone: The final CDR3 position lacks the conserved phenylalanine or tryptophan, pointing to a likely read error. The DNA is omitted, as the CDR3 cannot be located on it reliably, and the CDR3 follows TCRdb's listing. V gene TRBV25-1 combines with J gene TRBJ1-2; the D call TRBD1 from the table was never checked on the DNA. The CDR3 is 12 residues long, counting both termini. Germline CDR1 MGHDK, CDR2 SYGVNS. The CDR3 sequence is CASSEGQGALRY.

J is TRBJ1-2 and V is TRBV19; the match to TRBD1 covers 9 bases. The CDR3 is 14 residues long. Germline assignment: CDR1 LNHDA and CDR2 SQIVND (reference sequence). V trimming: 5 bases; J trimming: 4 bases; junction bases outside the gene matches: 5. The CDR3 coding sequence is TGTGCCAGTAGTCGAGGACAGGGGACCTATGGCTACACCTTC. This encodes CASSRGQGTYGYTF.

The gene calls are TRBV2 and TRBJ1-2; D remains ambiguous. The germline V gene encodes CDR1 SNHLY and CDR2 FYNNEI. V lost 7 bases, J lost 0 bases, and 15 bases lay in between. This CDR3 has 15 amino acids. This CDR3 reads CASKRGQAANYGYTF. DNA for the CDR3: TGTGCCAGCAAACGCGGTCAAGCGGCTAACTATGGCTACACCTTC. Together with reference TRBV2 and TRBJ1-2, the CDR3 gives the full variable domain: EPEVTQTPSHQVTQMGQEVILRCVPISNHLYFYWYRQILGQKVEFLVSFYNNEISEKSEIFDDQFSVERPDGSNFTLKIRSTKLEDSAMYFCASKRGQAANYGYTFGSGTRLTVV.

The chain employs TRBV6-6 and TRBJ2-2; TRBD1 might be the D (5 bases). CDR3 length: 12 amino acids. The germline gives CDR1 MNHNY, CDR2 SVGAGI (reference sequence). Trimming cost V 7 bases and J 5 bases, with 8 bases left between them. In DNA form, the CDR3 reads TGTGCCAGCATTACAGGAACCGGGGAGCTGTTTTTT. It encodes CASITGTGELFF.

The chain links TRBV28 to TRBJ1-5; possible D gene TRBD1, 5 bases. The ends were cut back, 5 bases at V and 4 bases at J, with 12 bases in the middle. The CDR3 runs to 14 residues. Germline-derived CDR1 and CDR2 are MDHEN and SYDVKM. CDR3 coding DNA: TGTGCCAGCAGTCGGGACGGAACAAATCAGCCCCAGCATTTT. It is translated as CASSRDGTNQPQHF.

J is TRBJ2-2 and V is TRBV19; D not resolved. Looked up from germline, CDR1 is LNHDA and CDR2 is SQIVND (reference sequence). V lost 7 bases to trimming and J lost 3 bases, with 9 bases between them. The CDR3 runs 13 residues. CDR3 nucleotides: TGTGCCAGTATTCACACCTACACCGGGGAGCTGTTTTTT. This codes for CASIHTYTGELFF. The entire variable domain, with the rest obtained from reference TRBV19 and TRBJ2-2, is as follows: DGGITQSPKYLFRKEGQNVTLSCEQNLNHDAMYWYRQDPGQGLRLIYYSQIVNDFQKGDIAEGYSVSREKKESFPLTVTSAQKNPTAFYLCASIHTYTGELFFGEGSRLTVL.

The J gene is TRBJ1-1, the V gene TRBV10-3, with TRBD1 matching 9 bases. Germline V gene lookup returns CDR1 ENHRY and CDR2 SYGVKD. V was pared by 0 bases and J by 1 base, with 0 bases of the junction left unmatched. The CDR3 is made up of 15 amino acids. The chain's CDR3 is CAISESDRGNTEAFF. The CDR3 DNA reads as TGTGCCATCAGTGAGTCGGACAGGGGGAACACTGAAGCTTTCTTT.

The V call is TRBV25-1, the J call TRBJ1-2, with 8 bases aligning to TRBD1. This CDR3 has 13 residues. V was pared by 4 bases and J by 2 bases, with 0 bases of the junction left unmatched. Per the germline V gene, CDR1 is MGHDK and CDR2 is SYGVNS. In nucleotides, the CDR3 is TGTGCCAGCAGTGGGACAGGGAACTATGGCTACACCTTC. It codes for CASSGTGNYGYTF.

The count of this clone is one. The chain recombines TRBV13 with TRBJ1-3; D unresolved. This CDR3 region has 13 residues. The V gene's germline CDR1 is PRHDT and CDR2 FYEKMQ (reference sequence). Trimming left V 5 bases short and J 0 bases short, with 5 bases between. The CDR3 reads CASSQYSGNTIYF. CDR3 sequence (DNA): TGTGCCAGCAGCCAATACTCTGGAAACACCATATATTTT.